The 13 T cell receptor beta chains reported below all come from one sample, sequenced in a study of T cells after yellow fever vaccination. TCRdb reprocessed the 5' RACE reads with MiXCR, giving one entry per CDR3 protein. The sample yields 620,000 or so distinct CDR3 sequences, less than 20% seen once. This specimen was PBMCs, taken 4 to 6 days after the first yellow fever vaccination. The receptor set was obtained from a man in his late teens or twenties who received the YFV17D yellow fever vaccine.

The rearrangement joins TRBV7-2 to TRBJ1-6; D remains ambiguous. V was cut by 6 bases and J by 7 bases, with 10 bases left in between. The CDR3 has 13 residues. Per the germline V gene, CDR1 is SGHTA and CDR2 is FQGNSA. CDR3: CASSQDGNSPLHF. CDR3 nucleotide sequence: TGTGCCAGCAGTCAGGACGGGAATTCACCCCTCCACTTT.

This clonotype came up a few times. The chain couples TRBV3-1 to TRBJ2-1, with D perhaps TRBD2 (5 bases). Trimming cost V 7 bases and J 0 bases, with 10 bases left between them. The germline CDR1 and CDR2 sequences are LGHDT and YNNKEL (reference sequence). The CDR3 sequence is 14 residues long. CDR3 region: CASMLRGSYNEQFF. The DNA of the CDR3 is TGTGCCAGCATGTTACGGGGCTCCTACAATGAGCAGTTCTTC.

The V call is TRBV5-1, the J call TRBJ2-4, with D uncertain. The germline CDR1 and CDR2 sequences are SGHRS and YFSETQ. The CDR3 length is 13 residues. Trimming removed 4 bases at V and 5 bases at J, with 10 bases between. The CDR3, as DNA: TGCGCCAGCAGCCCGAACACTGAAAACATTCAGTACTTC. Its protein product is CASSPNTENIQYF.

This clonotype came up once. The DNA of the CDR3 is TGTGCCAGCAGCTTTAGCCCCAATGAGCAGTTCTTC. Its protein is CASSFSPNEQFF. The chain links TRBV7-9 to TRBJ2-1; unclear D gene. V was shortened by 3 bases and J by 6 bases, with 6 bases between the two germline ends. Germline CDR1 and CDR2: SEHNR and FQNEAQ (reference sequence). The CDR3 runs 12 residues.

V gene TRBV5-1 combines with J gene TRBJ2-7; D is unclear. The CDR3 length is 15 residues. Germline CDR1 is SGHRS and CDR2 is YFSETQ. Deletions cut 1 base from V and 5 bases from J, with 16 bases between. CDR3 sequence: CASSLSKGGVHEQYF. Here the CDR3 DNA reads TGCGCCAGCAGCTTGAGCAAGGGTGGGGTCCACGAGCAGTACTTC.

This clonotype was observed a handful of times. This rearrangement joins TRBV7-8 to TRBJ2-1; a possible D gene is TRBD1 (6 bases). Trimming removed 8 bases from V and 4 bases from J, with 18 bases in between. This CDR3 is built from 15 residues. Germline values: CDR1 SGHVS, CDR2 FQNEAQ. The CDR3 nucleotides are TGTGCCAGCTGGGACAAAGAGGACAGATACAATGAGCAGTTCTTC. This translates into CASWDKEDRYNEQFF.

CDR3 region: CASSLTGPSSYNEQFF. The CDR3 coding sequence is TGTGCCAGCAGCTTAACAGGGCCTAGCTCCTACAATGAGCAGTTCTTC. The J gene is TRBJ2-1, the V gene TRBV7-6, with a weak D call TRBD1 (6 bases). Germline V gives CDR1 SGHVS, CDR2 FNYEAQ. The CDR3 totals 16 residues. The V end lost 2 bases, the J end lost 0 bases, and 11 bases lay between the germline ends.

The chain combines TRBV7-9 with TRBJ2-3; the D gene is possibly TRBD1 (6 bases). The CDR3 is 15 residues long. V dropped 5 bases and J dropped 0 bases, with 12 bases sitting between them. Germline CDR1 reads SEHNR; CDR2 reads FQNEAQ (reference sequence). The CDR3 here is CASSQRRGSTDTQYF. The CDR3 coding sequence is TGTGCCAGCAGCCAGAGAAGGGGGAGCACAGATACGCAGTATTTT.

This clonotype was observed a few times. This chain joins TRBV9 and TRBJ2-1; TRBD1 might be the D (5 bases). The CDR3 spans 13 residues. V shed 5 bases and J shed 4 bases, with 10 bases lying between them. Germline loops: CDR1 SGDLS, CDR2 YYNGEE. Here the CDR3 reads CASSTRQYNEQFF. The CDR3 bases are TGTGCCAGCAGTACCCGACAGTACAATGAGCAGTTCTTC. The entire variable domain, with the rest obtained from reference TRBV9 and TRBJ2-1, is as follows: DSGVTQTPKHLITATGQRVTLRCSPRSGDLSVYWYQQSLDQGLQFLIQYYNGEERAKGNILERFSAQQFPDLHSELNLSSLELGDSALYFCASSTRQYNEQFFGPGTRLTVL.

V usage is TRBV19 and J usage is TRBJ2-5; D unclear. The CDR3 consists of 13 residues. The V end was cut by 5 bases, the J end by 0 bases, with 7 bases between. The V gene's germline CDR1 is LNHDA and CDR2 SQIVND (reference sequence). The CDR3 is CASSSENQETQYF. CDR3 DNA: TGTGCCAGTAGTTCGGAGAACCAAGAGACCCAGTACTTC. The full variable domain, its missing parts supplied by reference TRBV19 and TRBJ2-5, is DGGITQSPKYLFRKEGQNVTLSCEQNLNHDAMYWYRQDPGQGLRLIYYSQIVNDFQKGDIAEGYSVSREKKESFPLTVTSAQKNPTAFYLCASSSENQETQYFGPGTRLLVL.

In its sample, this clonotype was seen a few times. CDR3 in amino acids: CASSLGNSQLYGYTF. The CDR3 coding sequence is TGTGCCAGCAGCTTAGGGAACAGTCAACTCTATGGCTACACCTTC. V and J are TRBV7-2 and TRBJ1-2; D uncertain. Germline-derived CDR1 and CDR2 are SGHTA and FQGNSA. The CDR3 covers 15 residues. V was pared by 1 base and J by 4 bases, with 13 bases between. Variable domain in full (rest from reference TRBV7-2 and TRBJ1-2): GAGVSQSPSNKVTEKGKDVELRCDPISGHTALYWYRQSLGQGLEFLIYFQGNSAPDKSGLPSDRFSAERTGGSVSTLTIQRTQQEDSAVYLCASSLGNSQLYGYTFGSGTRLTVV.

This chain links TRBV6-1 with TRBJ2-3; TRBD2 agrees at 8 bases. With 6 bases clipped from V and 2 bases from J, the junction kept 10 bases outside the gene matches. Germline lookup yields CDR1 MNHNS and CDR2 SASEGT. This CDR3 has 16 residues. In DNA, the CDR3 is TGTGCCAGCAGGGAACGGAGCGGGGGTTTCACAGATACGCAGTATTTT. This encodes CASRERSGGFTDTQYF.

This rearrangement joins TRBV24-1 to TRBJ1-5; D remains ambiguous. CDR1 is KGHDR and CDR2 is SFDVKD in the germline V gene. This CDR3 has 15 residues. V shed 4 bases and J shed 5 bases, with 14 bases lying between them. CDR3: CATSDPSAHHQPQHF. CDR3 bases: TGTGCCACCAGTGACCCCTCGGCCCATCATCAGCCCCAGCATTTT.